This is a list of T cell receptor beta chains from one sample in a study of OX40 agonist ivuxolimab in advanced cancers. Clones were sequenced by immunoSEQ multiplex PCR, and TCRdb holds only the in-frame ones, with some missing. This table holds tens of thousands of clones, about 93% found once. The sample consisted of CD4+ or CD8+ T cells sorted from blood, taken in a trial of the OX40 agonist ivuxolimab. Source of these receptors: an adult with an advanced solid tumor such as melanoma, head and neck, liver or kidney cancer. CDR3s include the opening cysteine and the closing phenylalanine or tryptophan. The D gene is left open where the match is weak. Not all rows give a size; the values are once, few, many and, for expanded clones, a class.

clone size,V gene,D gene,J gene,CDR3 DNA,CDR3 protein
NA,TRBV29-1,NA,TRBJ1-5,TGCAGCGGATCAGACCCCGGCGAGCCCCAGCATTTT,CSGSDPGEPQHF
NA,TRBV5-6,TRBD1,TRBJ2-7,TGTGCCAGCAGACCGAGTGGGACAGGGCAATACGAGCAGTACTTC,CASRPSGTGQYEQYF
NA,TRBV5-1,TRBD1,TRBJ2-1,TGCGCCAGCAGCTTGCTTGGTGACAGGGCAATTTACAATGAGCAGTTCTTC,CASSLLGDRAIYNEQFF
NA,TRBV7-2,NA,TRBJ2-7,TGTGCCAGCAGCTTTCCTAGCTCCTACGAGCAGTACTTC,CASSFPSSYEQYF
once,TRBV19,NA,TRBJ2-5,TGTGCCAGTCGTAAGATAGGCCAAGAGACCCAGTACTTC,CASRKIGQETQYF
NA,TRBV10-2,TRBD1,TRBJ2-5,TGCGCCAGCAGTTACCAGGGGGCAGAGACCCAGTACTTC,CASSYQGAETQYF
NA,TRBV9,NA,TRBJ2-1,TGTGCCAGCAGCGTAGTAGGCGATGAGCAGTTCTTC,CASSVVGDEQFF
NA,TRBV29-1,TRBD1,TRBJ1-1,TGCAGCGTGGAGAACGACAGGGGGAATGAAGCTTTCTTT,CSVENDRGNEAFF
NA,TRBV28,NA,TRBJ1-2,TGTGCCAGCAGTTTATACGACACCTATGGCTACACCTTC,CASSLYDTYGYTF
NA,TRBV6-4,TRBD2,TRBJ2-1,TGTGCCAGCAGTCGTAGCGGGGGGGAAAACAATGAGCAGTTCTTC,CASSRSGGENNEQFF
once,TRBV5-1,TRBD2,TRBJ2-1,TGCGCCAGCAGCTTGGTAGCTAGCGGGAGGGCAATTAACAATGAGCAGTTCTTC,CASSLVASGRAINNEQFF
NA,TRBV28,TRBD1,TRBJ1-5,TGTGCCAGCAGTTCGTTCCCGGGACAGGGAGATCAGCCCCAGCATTTT,CASSSFPGQGDQPQHF
NA,TRBV6-5,NA,TRBJ2-5,TGTGCCAGCACACCCGGGCGGTGGGAGACCCAGTACTTC,CASTPGRWETQYF
NA,TRBV11-2,NA,TRBJ1-3,TGTGCCAGCAGCCTGAGCTCTGGAAACACCATATATTTT,CASSLSSGNTIYF
NA,TRBV30,TRBD1,TRBJ2-3,TGTGCCGTACAGACAGGGACCGGCACAGATACGCAGTATTTT,CAVQTGTGTDTQYF
NA,TRBV18,TRBD1,TRBJ2-7,TGTGCCAGCTCACCCCTTCGGACAGGGGAGGGATCCTACGAGCAGTACTTC,CASSPLRTGEGSYEQYF
NA,TRBV11-2,NA,TRBJ1-4,TGTGCCAGCAGCCCGGGCTGGGGCTCGGCTAATGAAAAACTGTTTTTT,CASSPGWGSANEKLFF
NA,TRBV2,NA,TRBJ1-6,TGTGCCAGCCGCAGGGATAATTCACCCCTCCACTTT,CASRRDNSPLHF
NA,TRBV5-4,NA,TRBJ2-2,TGTGCCAGCAGCCCCCAGAGTGTCGACACCGGGGAGCTGTTTTTT,CASSPQSVDTGELFF
NA,TRBV5-1,TRBD2,TRBJ2-2,TGCGCCAGCAGCTTGGACGGGGGGACGAACACCGGGGAGCTGTTTTTT,CASSLDGGTNTGELFF
NA,TRBV5-1,TRBD2,TRBJ2-1,TGCGCCAGCAGCTTGGTACCACTAGCGGGGAGCTACAATGAGCAGTTCTTC,CASSLVPLAGSYNEQFF
NA,TRBV5-1,TRBD2,TRBJ2-7,TGCGCCAGCAGCCCGGGGGGGGGCCGATCCTACGAGCAGTACTTC,CASSPGGGRSYEQYF
NA,TRBV18,NA,TRBJ2-5,TGTGCCAGCTCACCACCAGATGACGGACGGGGACCAAAGTGGGAGACCCAGTACTTC,CASSPPDDGRGPKWETQYF
NA,TRBV2,NA,TRBJ2-3,TGTGCCAGCAGTGAGGGGGACACAGATACGCAGTATTTT,CASSEGDTDTQYF
NA,TRBV18,NA,TRBJ2-3,TGTGCCAGCTCACCACCATGGCCGGGGACAGATACGCAGTATTTT,CASSPPWPGTDTQYF
NA,TRBV7-2,NA,TRBJ1-5,TGTGCCAGCAGCTTAGGCCGGGGCCTGGGCAATCAGCCCCAGCATTTT,CASSLGRGLGNQPQHF
NA,TRBV10-1,NA,TRBJ1-1,TGCGCCAGCAGTCCCGGGGCCCCCACTGAAGCTTTCTTT,CASSPGAPTEAFF
NA,TRBV7-9,NA,TRBJ2-5,TGTGCCAGCAGCCTGCTAAGTAGGGAGACCCAGTACTTC,CASSLLSRETQYF
NA,TRBV29-1,TRBD1,TRBJ2-7,TGCAGCGTCTCCGGGACAGGGTCCCGCGAGCAGTACTTC,CSVSGTGSREQYF